These T cell receptor beta chains were read from a single sample in a study of blood T cell repertoires in COVID-19. Sequenced by immunoSEQ multiplex PCR; TCRdb stores in-frame clones only, minus some. The repertoire holds about 200,000 clones, 86% seen once, with 0.6% to 0.9% in the top ten. Sequencing used peripheral blood. These receptors were taken from a woman aged 70-85 years with acute or convalescent COVID-19. CDR3s include the opening cysteine and the closing phenylalanine or tryptophan. A D gene is named only where the DNA matches it firmly. Clone size is stated in some rows and not others, as once, few, many or a class when expanded.

>-|TRBV29-1|-|TRBJ2-2
CSVLGGGAWGTGELFF
TGCAGCGTTCTAGGTGGGGGGGCATGGGGCACCGGGGAGCTGTTTTTT
>-|TRBV27|-|TRBJ2-3
CASRSDGDTQYF
TGTGCCAGCAGATCTGACGGGGATACGCAGTATTTT
>-|TRBV6-2/TRBV6-3|-|TRBJ1-5
CASSSYRAAGNQPQHF
TGTGCCAGCAGTTCCTACAGGGCCGCGGGCAATCAGCCCCAGCATTTT
>-|TRBV6-4|-|TRBJ2-2
CASSGYDGGELFF
TGTGCCAGCAGCGGGTACGATGGCGGGGAGCTGTTTTTT
>TRBD2|TRBV7-2|once|TRBJ2-7
CASSQAGVVYEQYF
TGTGCCAGCAGTCAAGCGGGAGTGGTATACGAGCAGTACTTC
>-|TRBV28|-|TRBJ1-1
CASSPETLTEAFF
TGTGCCAGCAGTCCGGAGACCCTGACGGAGGCTTTCTTT
>-|TRBV15|-|TRBJ1-5
CATSRADQPQHF
TGTGCCACCAGCAGAGCGGATCAGCCCCAGCATTTT
>-|TRBV3-1/TRBV3-2|-|TRBJ2-7
CASSQVLGGVEQYF
TGTGCCAGCAGCCAAGTCTTAGGGGGGGTCGAGCAGTACTTC
>-|TRBV5-1|once|TRBJ2-6
CASSWGDPGANVLTF
TGCGCCAGCAGTTGGGGGGACCCTGGGGCCAACGTCCTGACTTTC
>-|TRBV7-2|once|TRBJ1-5
CASSFDSNQPQHF
TGTGCCAGCAGCTTTGACAGTAATCAGCCCCAGCATTTT
>TRBD2|TRBV5-8|once|TRBJ2-1
CASSFGGRLYNEQFF
TGTGCCAGCAGCTTCGGCGGGAGACTGTACAATGAGCAGTTCTTC
>TRBD2|TRBV19|-|TRBJ2-3
CASNLRGGIWDTQYF
TGTGCCAGTAACCTGCGGGGGGGTATTTGGGATACGCAGTATTTT
>TRBD1|TRBV2|-|TRBJ1-4
CASSEGGRGNEKLFF
TGTGCCAGCAGTGAAGGTGGCAGGGGGAATGAAAAACTGTTTTTT
>-|TRBV7-9|-|TRBJ1-1
CASSPFSTNTEAFF
TGTGCCAGCAGCCCTTTTAGTACTAACACTGAAGCTTTCTTT
>TRBD1|TRBV10-1|-|TRBJ1-2
CASSEEGAFGYTF
TGCGCCAGCAGTGAGGAGGGGGCTTTTGGCTACACCTTC
>TRBD2|TRBV9|-|TRBJ2-5
CASSVEAGGPGETQYF
TGTGCCAGCAGCGTAGAAGCGGGAGGGCCGGGGGAGACCCAGTACTTC
>-|TRBV6-5|-|TRBJ1-1
CASSYGRSPGTEAFF
TGTGCCAGCAGTTACGGTCGGTCCCCGGGAACTGAAGCTTTCTTT
>-|TRBV13|-|TRBJ1-2
CASSVGRGAHYGYTF
TGTGCCAGCAGCGTGGGGAGGGGGGCTCATTATGGCTACACCTTC
>TRBD1|TRBV11-2|-|TRBJ2-5
CASSLTGVTQYF
TGTGCCAGCAGCTTGACAGGGGTGACCCAGTACTTC
>TRBD1|TRBV10-3|-|TRBJ1-5
CAISADRVSQPQHF
TGTGCCATCAGTGCGGACAGGGTAAGCCAGCCCCAGCATTTT
>-|TRBV7-6|-|TRBJ2-1
CASSLGRGYNEQFF
TGTGCCAGCAGCTTAGGTCGCGGGTACAATGAGCAGTTCTTC
>TRBD2|TRBV7-9|-|TRBJ2-3
CASSPGGSSTDTQYF
TGTGCCAGCAGCCCGGGGGGGTCCTCCACAGATACGCAGTATTTT
>-|TRBV3-1/TRBV3-2|-|TRBJ1-3
CASSQGRTRNTIYF
TGTGCCAGCAGCCAGGGGCGCACTCGAAACACCATATATTTT
>TRBD1|TRBV7-9|-|TRBJ2-7
CASSFGQGFEQYF
TGTGCCAGCAGCTTCGGACAGGGCTTCGAGCAGTACTTC
>TRBD2|TRBV7-9|-|TRBJ2-1
CASSFSGGTNNEQFF
TGTGCCAGCAGCTTTAGCGGGGGGACTAACAATGAGCAGTTCTTC
>-|TRBV6-5|-|TRBJ1-4
CASRTDMNEKLFF
TGTGCCAGCAGGACAGACATGAATGAAAAACTGTTTTTT
>-|TRBV7-3|-|TRBJ2-1
CASSLFRERGNEQFF
TGTGCCAGCAGCTTGTTCCGGGAGAGGGGAAATGAGCAGTTCTTC
>TRBD1|TRBV3-1/TRBV3-2|-|TRBJ2-3
CASSQFPPGGPDTQYF
TGTGCCAGCAGCCAATTCCCCCCAGGGGGACCAGATACGCAGTATTTT
>-|TRBV3-1/TRBV3-2|-|TRBJ1-2
CASSQDIGGYTF
TGTGCCAGCAGCCAAGATATCGGTGGCTACACCTTC
>-|TRBV28|-|TRBJ2-2
CASGTGGPGGGELFF
TGTGCCAGCGGGACCGGGGGGCCCGGTGGAGGGGAGCTGTTTTTT
>TRBD2|TRBV6-5|-|TRBJ2-5
CASSGGARETQYF
TGTGCCAGCAGCGGGGGGGCTAGGGAGACCCAGTACTTC
>TRBD1|TRBV27|-|TRBJ1-4
CASKPEGGPNEKLFF
TGTGCCAGCAAGCCTGAAGGGGGCCCTAATGAAAAACTGTTTTTT
>TRBD1|TRBV15|once|TRBJ1-5
CATSRADRDEHF
TGTGCCACCAGCAGAGCGGACAGGGACGAGCATTTT
>-|TRBV27|-|TRBJ1-2
CASRKQGGYGYTF
TGTGCCAGCAGAAAACAGGGTGGATATGGCTACACCTTC
>-|TRBV12-3/TRBV12-4|few|TRBJ1-1
CASTPTGNTEAFF
TGTGCCAGCACCCCTACAGGGAACACTGAAGCTTTCTTT
>-|TRBV25-1|-|TRBJ1-6
CASSGVGDLRSPLHF
TGTGCCAGCAGTGGGGTCGGGGATCTACGCTCACCCCTCCACTTT
>-|TRBV28|-|TRBJ1-2
CASSLFPRDGGYTF
TGTGCCAGCAGTTTATTCCCCAGGGATGGCGGCTACACCTTC
>TRBD1|TRBV7-2|-|TRBJ1-2
CASGTGAGQIYGYTF
TGTGCCAGCGGCACCGGTGCGGGACAGATCTATGGCTACACCTTC
>TRBD1|TRBV6-5|-|TRBJ1-1
CASSLLGTGNTEAFF
TGTGCCAGCAGTCTACTAGGGACAGGGAACACTGAAGCTTTCTTT
>-|TRBV19|once|TRBJ2-1
CASAPRTGGSEQFF
TGTGCCAGCGCCCCCCGGACAGGAGGGAGTGAGCAGTTCTTC
>-|TRBV2|-|TRBJ2-5
CASSVVGVRETQYF
TGTGCCAGCAGTGTTGTCGGGGTTCGCGAGACCCAGTACTTC
>-|TRBV18|-|TRBJ2-7
CASSQESSYEQYF
TGTGCCAGCTCACAGGAGAGCTCCTACGAGCAGTACTTC
>TRBD2|TRBV20-1|-|TRBJ2-2
CSASGYSGRARTNTGELFF
TGCAGTGCTAGTGGTTATAGCGGGAGGGCCCGAACGAACACCGGGGAGCTGTTTTTT
>-|TRBV12-3/TRBV12-4|-|TRBJ1-1
CASRRGRGEAFF
TGTGCCAGCAGGCGGGGGAGAGGTGAAGCTTTCTTT
>-|TRBV10-2|-|TRBJ2-5
CASSEDTQETQYF
TGCGCCAGCAGTGAAGACACACAAGAGACCCAGTACTTC
>TRBD2|TRBV12-3/TRBV12-4|-|TRBJ2-1
CASMLLADNEQFF
TGTGCCAGCATGCTACTAGCGGACAATGAGCAGTTCTTC
>-|TRBV12-3/TRBV12-4|-|TRBJ1-4
CASSFGLEKLFF
TGTGCCAGCAGTTTTGGACTTGAAAAACTGTTTTTT
>-|TRBV28|-|TRBJ1-1
CASSLGARVGSMNTEAFF
TGTGCCAGCAGTTTAGGAGCCAGGGTGGGGTCTATGAACACTGAAGCTTTCTTT
>-|TRBV12-1|-|TRBJ2-1
CASSFCSGSESYNEQFF
TGTGCCAGCAGCTTCTGTAGCGGGAGTGAGTCCTACAATGAGCAGTTCTTC
>TRBD1|TRBV4-1|-|TRBJ1-3
CASSNQGAGNTIYF
TGCGCCAGCAGCAACCAGGGGGCGGGAAACACCATATATTTT
>-|TRBV6-5|-|TRBJ1-1
CASSLQGDFTEAFF
TGTGCCAGCAGTTTACAGGGTGATTTCACTGAAGCTTTCTTT
>-|TRBV28|-|TRBJ1-1
CASSQTLQGWYTEAFF
TGTGCCAGCAGCCAGACCCTCCAGGGGTGGTACACTGAAGCTTTCTTT
>-|TRBV6-4|-|TRBJ2-1
CASSPGEGGRYNEQFF
TGTGCCAGCAGCCCAGGGGAGGGGGGCCGCTACAATGAGCAGTTCTTC
>-|TRBV7-2|-|TRBJ2-4
CASSVRGGGIQYF
TGTGCCAGCAGCGTTAGGGGGGGTGGCATTCAGTACTTC
>TRBD1|TRBV19|-|TRBJ2-3
CASSPPGQDLLTQYF
TGTGCCAGTAGTCCGCCGGGACAGGACCTATTAACGCAGTATTTT
>TRBD2|TRBV7-2|-|TRBJ2-7
CASSPSSGRHEQYF
TGTGCCAGCAGCCCCTCTAGCGGGAGACACGAGCAGTACTTC
>-|TRBV14|once|TRBJ2-3
CASSPERTGEGTDTQYF
TGTGCCAGCAGCCCGGAGCGGACGGGAGAAGGCACAGATACGCAGTATTTT